The present T cell receptor (beta chain) was sequenced within a study of shared clonotypes between healthy human individuals. TCRdb's table, derived via immunoSEQ multiplex PCR, lists solely in-frame clones and lacks some. The top ten hold about 1.8% of the sample, which has around 700,000 clones, around 78% seen once. CDR3 length: 14 residues. Per the germline V gene, CDR1 is SQVTM and CDR2 is ANQGSEA. V was trimmed by 6 bases and J by 1 base, leaving 15 bases between them. The V gene is TRBV29-1, the J gene TRBJ1-1; tentatively, D is TRBD1 (5 bases). This sequence originates from a woman aged 30 to 39 in good health. Sequenced material: memory CD4+ T cells sorted from blood. Described subset: CD45RA-negative fraction. CDR3 DNA sequence: TGCAGCGTGGCCCGGGGGTTTCGGAACACTGAAGCTTTCTTT. It translates to CSVARGFRNTEAFF.